Listed here are 10 T cell receptor beta chains from one sample, sequenced in a study of blood T cell repertoires in COVID-19. Method: immunoSEQ multiplex PCR; TCRdb's copy keeps in-frame clones and lacks some. The sample yields fewer than 55,000 clones, about 85% seen once. Sequenced sample: peripheral blood. These TCRs come from a man aged 70-80 years with active COVID-19.

This clone was seen a single time. The CDR3 DNA is TGTGCCAGCAGCCAAGACCGCGCCAGGGTAGGAGATACGCAGTATTTT. It yields the protein CASSQDRARVGDTQYF. This rearrangement joins TRBV4-2 to TRBJ2-3; D might be TRBD1 (5 bases). From germline, CDR1 is LGHNA and CDR2 YNFKEQ. The V and J ends lost 0 bases and 5 bases respectively, with 15 bases between them. The CDR3 totals 16 residues.

The chain employs TRBV7-8 and TRBJ1-2; D might be TRBD1 (6 bases). The germline gives CDR1 SGHVS, CDR2 FQNEAQ. The CDR3 sequence is 14 residues long. Trimming took off 2 bases at V and 8 bases at J, with 15 bases between the two ends. The CDR3 loop reads CASSLHRVVGGYTF. Here the CDR3 DNA reads TGTGCCAGCAGCTTACACAGGGTTGTGGGAGGCTACACCTTC.

This chain joins TRBV19 and TRBJ1-5, with D tentatively TRBD1 (5 bases). With 2 bases removed from V and 2 bases from J, the gap between germline ends came to 10 bases. Germline CDR1 LNHDA, CDR2 SQIVND (reference sequence). This CDR3 region has 15 residues. The CDR3 nucleotides read TGTGCCAGTAGTATATTGGGGGAGGGCAATCAGCCCCAGCATTTT. The encoded protein is CASSILGEGNQPQHF.

This sequence joins TRBV7-8 and TRBJ1-6, with 7 bases that match TRBD1. The junction had 6 bases not matched to a gene; V was cut back by 5 bases and J by 5 bases. Germline V gene lookup returns CDR1 SGHVS and CDR2 FQNEAQ. The CDR3 length is 15 residues. The CDR3 spells CASSNYDRDNSPLHF. CDR3 nucleotide sequence: TGTGCCAGCAGCAACTACGACAGGGATAATTCACCCCTCCACTTT. Drawing the rest from reference TRBV7-8 and TRBJ1-6, the complete variable domain is GAGVSQSPRYKVAKRGQDVALRCDPISGHVSLFWYQQALGQGPEFLTYFQNEAQLDKSGLPSDRFFAERPEGSVSTLKIQRTQQEDSAVYLCASSNYDRDNSPLHFGNGTRLTVT.

This clone was seen only a few times. CDR3 protein: CASSPLQWQGYTF. The DNA for the CDR3 is TGCGCCAGCAGCCCCCTTCAGTGGCAGGGCTACACCTTC. The rearrangement links TRBV4-1 to TRBJ1-2; D uncertain. Trimming shortened V by 4 bases and J by 8 bases, and 14 bases separated the two germline ends. The germline gives CDR1 MGHRA, CDR2 YSYEKL. The CDR3 is 13 amino acids.

The chain combines TRBV28 with TRBJ1-2; D may be TRBD1 (5 bases). The CDR3 runs 12 residues. V lost 8 bases to trimming and J lost 7 bases, with 14 bases between them. Germline V gives CDR1 MDHEN, CDR2 SYDVKM. The CDR3 coding sequence is TGTGCCAGCGGCTGGAGGGGCAGTGGCTACACCTTC. This translates into CASGWRGSGYTF.

This clone was counted only a few times. Additional DNA sequences in this sample encode the identical CDR3. This chain uses TRBV4-3 with TRBJ1-4, with TRBD1 identical over 7 bases. CDR3 length: 16 residues. Germline CDR1 is LGHNA and CDR2 is YSLEER. V shed 3 bases, J shed 4 bases, and the junction held 8 bases outside the gene matches. This CDR3 reads CASSQDGGTVNEKLFF. CDR3 DNA sequence: TGCGCCAGCAGCCAGGACGGCGGGACAGTTAATGAAAAACTGTTTTTT.

This chain connects TRBV2 to TRBJ1-6, with 9 positions matching TRBD1. This CDR3 has 15 amino acids. The V and J ends lost 2 bases and 16 bases, in that order; junction bases with no gene match: 12. Looked up from germline, CDR1 is SNHLY and CDR2 is FYNNEI. CDR3 in amino acids: CASSERDRVTRQLHF. CDR3 sequence (DNA): TGTGCCAGCAGTGAAAGGGACAGGGTGACAAGGCAACTCCACTTT.

This chain joins TRBV6-5 and TRBJ1-1; 8 bases are shared with TRBD1. Germline V gene lookup returns CDR1 MNHEY and CDR2 SVGAGI. CDR3 size: 16 residues. The V segment lost 0 bases and the J segment 4 bases; nucleotides outside the gene matches: 7. The CDR3 DNA follows: TGTGCCAGCAGTTACTCGCGGACAGGGACGGGCACTGAAGCTTTCTTT. Its protein is CASSYSRTGTGTEAFF.

CDR3 coding DNA: TGTGCCAGTAGTAAACTAGCGGGGGACTCCTACGAGCAGTACTTC. Its translation is CASSKLAGDSYEQYF. The chain combines TRBV19 with TRBJ2-7, with 11 bases fitting TRBD2. V lost 4 bases, J lost 0 bases, and 2 bases stayed unmatched. Germline V CDR1 and CDR2: LNHDA, SQIVND (reference sequence). CDR3 size: 15 residues.